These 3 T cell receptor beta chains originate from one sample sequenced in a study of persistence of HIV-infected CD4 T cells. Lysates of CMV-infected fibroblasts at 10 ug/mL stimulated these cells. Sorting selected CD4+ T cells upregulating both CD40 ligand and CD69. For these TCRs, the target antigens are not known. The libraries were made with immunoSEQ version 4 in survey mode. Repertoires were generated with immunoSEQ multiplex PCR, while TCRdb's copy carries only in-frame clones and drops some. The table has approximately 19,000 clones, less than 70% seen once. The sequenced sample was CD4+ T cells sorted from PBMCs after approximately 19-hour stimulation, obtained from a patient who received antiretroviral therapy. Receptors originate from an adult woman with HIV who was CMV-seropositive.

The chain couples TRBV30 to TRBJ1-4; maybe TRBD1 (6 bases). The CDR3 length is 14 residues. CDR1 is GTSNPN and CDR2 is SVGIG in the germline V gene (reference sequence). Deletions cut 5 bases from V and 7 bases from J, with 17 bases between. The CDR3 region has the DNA TGTGCCTGGGTCGGTAGGAGAGGGGGTGAAAAACTGTTTTTT. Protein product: CAWVGRRGGEKLFF.

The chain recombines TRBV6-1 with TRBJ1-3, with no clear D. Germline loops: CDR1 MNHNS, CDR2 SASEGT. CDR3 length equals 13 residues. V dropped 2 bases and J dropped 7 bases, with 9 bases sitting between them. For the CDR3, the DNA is TGTGCCAGCAGTGAATCAACGAGGAACACCATATATTTT. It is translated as CASSESTRNTIYF.

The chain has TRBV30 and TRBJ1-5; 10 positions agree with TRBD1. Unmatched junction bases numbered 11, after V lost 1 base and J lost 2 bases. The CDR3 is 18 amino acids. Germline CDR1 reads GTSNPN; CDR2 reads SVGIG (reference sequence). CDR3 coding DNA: TGTGCCTGGAGTGGGGGGACAGGGGATAGCTTAGGCAATCAGCCCCAGCATTTT. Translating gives CAWSGGTGDSLGNQPQHF.